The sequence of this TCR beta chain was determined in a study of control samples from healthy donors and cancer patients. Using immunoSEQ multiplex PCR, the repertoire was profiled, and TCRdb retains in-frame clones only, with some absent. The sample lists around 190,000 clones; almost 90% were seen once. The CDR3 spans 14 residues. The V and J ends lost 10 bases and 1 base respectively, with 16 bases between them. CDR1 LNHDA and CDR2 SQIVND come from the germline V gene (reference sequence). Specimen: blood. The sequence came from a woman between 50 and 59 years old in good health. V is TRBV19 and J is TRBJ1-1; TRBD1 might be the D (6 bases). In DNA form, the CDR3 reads TGTGCCACCTATTACGGGGGCCGGAACACTGAAGCTTTCTTT. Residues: CATYYGGRNTEAFF.